A selection of T cell receptor beta chains follows, all from one sample in a study of OX40 agonist ivuxolimab in advanced cancers. Sequencing was performed with immunoSEQ multiplex PCR; in TCRdb, only in-frame clones are kept and a portion is missing. The repertoire includes 65,000 to 80,000 clones, roughly 86% of them detected once, and over 0.6% sits in the top ten. The source was CD4+ or CD8+ T cells sorted from blood, collected in a trial of the OX40 agonist ivuxolimab. The origin of the receptors is an adult with an advanced solid tumor such as melanoma, head and neck, liver or kidney cancer. Both conserved end residues are part of each CDR3. The order of the fields is J gene, V gene, D gene, CDR3 DNA, CDR3 protein. D genes are given only for firm matches.

TRBJ2-6,TRBV7-9,TRBD1,TGTGCCAGCAGGCCTGGACAGGGGGCTAGCGGGGCCAACGTCCTGACTTTC,CASRPGQGASGANVLTF
TRBJ2-5,TRBV11-3,.,TGTGCCAGCAGCTTAGTTCCGGGTGCAGAGACCCAGTACTTC,CASSLVPGAETQYF
TRBJ2-7,TRBV5-1,TRBD1,TGCGCCAGCAGCTTGTGGACAGGGGCCTCCTACGAGCAGTACTTC,CASSLWTGASYEQYF
TRBJ2-6,TRBV4-3,.,TGCGCCAGCAGCCTCTCACGGGGGCCAGGGCTTGGGGCCAACGTCCTGACTTTC,CASSLSRGPGLGANVLTF
TRBJ1-2,TRBV2,TRBD1,TGTGCCAGCAAACTCGACAGGGTTGACGGCTACACCTTC,CASKLDRVDGYTF
TRBJ2-7,TRBV11-1,.,TGTGCCAGCAGCTTAGACCCGGGCTCTGCCTACGAGCAGTACTTC,CASSLDPGSAYEQYF
TRBJ1-6,TRBV27,TRBD1,TGTGCCAGCAGTTTATCCAGGGGGCGCGGCTCCTATAATTCACCCCTCCACTTT,CASSLSRGRGSYNSPLHF
TRBJ2-1,TRBV9,.,TGTGCCAGCAGCCCCGGATCCAGCTCCTACAATGAGCAGTTCTTC,CASSPGSSSYNEQFF
TRBJ1-3,TRBV10-3,.,TGTGCCATCAGTGAGGCGGGGAGAGGAAACACCATATATTTT,CAISEAGRGNTIYF
TRBJ1-3,TRBV7-2,.,TGTGCCAGCAGCTACGGGGGGCCGGGAGGAAACACCATATATTTT,CASSYGGPGGNTIYF